This T cell receptor (beta chain) was sequenced for a study of CD8 T cells in Susac syndrome. Study-level findings and limits: The authors found around 15 Susac-specific public clones in total CD8+ repertoires and 4 to 6 in CD8+ TEMRA repertoires.

In the case of this clonotype: Antigen: not known.

An input of roughly 0.45 to 1 ug of RNA was subjected to reverse transcription using random hexamers. From the immunoSEQ multiplex PCR reads, TCRdb called clonotypes with MiXCR, one entry per CDR3 protein. The sample consists of about 130,000 distinct CDR3 sequences, roughly 94% of them appearing once. The V gene's germline CDR1 is MNHEY and CDR2 SMNVEV (reference sequence). The junction had 13 bases not matched to a gene; V was cut back by 8 bases and J by 4 bases. There are 15 residues in the CDR3. V usage is TRBV27 and J usage is TRBJ2-7; 8 nucleotides line up with TRBD1. The receptor's source is a human donor with Susac syndrome. Material for sequencing was CD8+ T cells from PBMCs. The CDR3 nucleotides read TGTGCCAGCGGATCAAGACAGGGGCCCGAATACGAGCAGTACTTC. Encoded protein: CASGSRQGPEYEQYF.